The 27 T cell receptor beta chains given below trace back to one sample, sequenced in a study of blood T cell repertoires in COVID-19. Sequencing used immunoSEQ multiplex PCR; TCRdb keeps in-frame clones, though not all of them. The sample contains approximately 120,000 clones, 81% of which appear only once. The source material was peripheral blood. These receptors were collected from a young man with COVID-19, enrolled during active disease.

V is TRBV14 and J is TRBJ1-4; 9 nucleotides align to TRBD1. Trimming took 5 bases from V and 6 from J; bases not matched to a gene: 4. CDR3 length equals 14 residues. The germline V gene encodes CDR1 SGHDN and CDR2 FVKESK. The CDR3 nucleotides read TGTGCCAGCAGCTACGGGACAGGGTATGAAAAACTGTTTTTT. It encodes CASSYGTGYEKLFF.

The chain's CDR3 is CAISEGRDTQPQHF. The CDR3, as DNA: TGTGCCATCAGTGAAGGCAGGGATACTCAGCCCCAGCATTTT. This chain links TRBV10-3 with TRBJ1-5; D possibly corresponds to TRBD1 (5 bases). The CDR3 runs to 14 residues. V lost 3 bases, J lost 6 bases, and 12 bases lay in between. From germline, CDR1 is ENHRY and CDR2 SYGVKD.

The genes are TRBV9 and TRBJ2-1, with TRBD2 matching 13 bases. This CDR3 spans 16 amino acids. Looked up from germline, CDR1 is SGDLS and CDR2 is YYNGEE. The V segment lost 4 bases and the J segment 1 base; nucleotides outside the gene matches: 2. This CDR3 reads CASSWTSGGSYNEQFF. CDR3 nucleotide sequence: TGTGCCAGCAGCTGGACTAGCGGGGGATCCTACAATGAGCAGTTCTTC.

The chain uses TRBV9 and TRBJ1-1, with a weak D call TRBD1 (6 bases). CDR3 size: 15 residues. The V end lost 3 bases, the J end lost 6 bases, and 18 bases lay between the germline ends. Germline loops: CDR1 SGDLS, CDR2 YYNGEE. In nucleotides, the CDR3 is TGTGCCAGCAGCGGACAGACAGGCCCTGGGGCTGAAGCTTTCTTT. Its protein product is CASSGQTGPGAEAFF.

The chain has TRBV19 and TRBJ2-1, with 7 bases that match TRBD2. The CDR3 spans 15 residues. V lost 7 bases to trimming and J lost 0 bases; unmatched junction nucleotides: 6. CDR1 and CDR2 (germline): LNHDA, SQIVND (reference sequence). This CDR3 is CASMPAGSSYNEQFF. DNA for the CDR3: TGTGCCAGTATGCCAGCGGGATCCTCCTACAATGAGCAGTTCTTC.

CDR3 coding DNA: TGTGCCAGTAGTACGTACAGGGGACCCTTAGAAGGCTACACCTTC. As protein: CASSTYRGPLEGYTF. The genes are TRBV19 and TRBJ1-2; 7 bases agree with TRBD1. CDR1 is LNHDA and CDR2 is SQIVND in the germline V gene (reference sequence). Germline trimming cut 4 bases from V and 8 bases from J; bases unmatched to any gene: 13. This CDR3 spans 15 amino acids.

This chain links TRBV6-7 with TRBJ1-1; D remains unclear. TRBV6-7 is marked as an open reading frame, function uncertain. Trimming shortened V by 10 bases and J by 3 bases, and 6 bases separated the two germline ends. This CDR3 is 10 amino acids long. The CDR3 DNA reads as TGTGCCATACTATACACTGAAGCTTTCTTT. It encodes CAILYTEAFF.

The rearrangement uses TRBV27 and TRBJ1-5; D perhaps matches TRBD1 (5 bases). Germline CDR1 reads MNHEY; CDR2 reads SMNVEV (reference sequence). The CDR3 contains 15 residues. V was pared by 5 bases and J by 2 bases, with 13 bases between. The CDR3 region is CASSPRVFGNQPQHF. The CDR3 DNA follows: TGTGCCAGCAGTCCCAGGGTGTTCGGCAATCAGCCCCAGCATTTT.

This sequence joins TRBV19 and TRBJ2-1; 9 bases align to TRBD2. V trimming: 0 bases; J trimming: 8 bases; junction bases outside the gene matches: 8. The germline V gene encodes CDR1 LNHDA and CDR2 SQIVND (reference sequence). The CDR3 runs to 16 residues. CDR3 bases: TGTGCCAGTAGTATAGAGGGACTAGCTGCGGGGGATGAGCAGTTCTTC. Its translation: CASSIEGLAAGDEQFF.

The chain has TRBV19 and TRBJ2-1; 9 nucleotides align to TRBD2. The CDR3 contains 15 residues. V lost 3 bases, J lost 10 bases, and 10 bases stayed unmatched. In germline, CDR1 is LNHDA, CDR2 SQIVND (reference sequence). The CDR3 DNA reads TGTGCCAGTAGTATGGGACTAGCCGGGGCCGGGGAGCAGTTCTTC. Protein sequence: CASSMGLAGAGEQFF.

The rearrangement uses TRBV29-1 and TRBJ2-3; the D gene is possibly TRBD1 (5 bases). Germline CDR1 is SQVTM and CDR2 is ANQGSEA. The germline V and J ends were trimmed by 4 bases and 4 bases, with 18 bases remaining between them. The CDR3 is 15 amino acids. This CDR3 reads CSVAWTNREADTQYF. DNA of the CDR3: TGCAGCGTTGCCTGGACAAACCGAGAAGCAGATACGCAGTATTTT.

The chain uses TRBV5-6 and TRBJ1-5; 10 bases are shared with TRBD1. Germline-derived CDR1 and CDR2 are SGHDT and YYEEEE. CDR3 length: 15 amino acids. The ends lost 4 bases at V and 4 bases at J; junction bases unmatched: 5. CDR3 bases: TGTGCCAGCAGCGTCGGGACAGGGGATAATCAGCCCCAGCATTTT. Protein sequence: CASSVGTGDNQPQHF.

The chain employs TRBV5-1 and TRBJ2-3, with D possibly matching TRBD1 (6 bases). CDR3 length: 17 residues. Germline-derived CDR1 and CDR2 are SGHRS and YFSETQ. V gave up 7 bases and J gave up 2 bases, with 23 bases separating them. In DNA form, the CDR3 reads TGCGCCAGCGTAGTTTATGATAACAGGGAATTCACAGATACGCAGTATTTT. This gives the protein CASVVYDNREFTDTQYF.

This chain links TRBV2 with TRBJ2-7; D is ambiguous. The germline CDR1 and CDR2 sequences are SNHLY and FYNNEI. Trimming pared 3 bases from V and 0 bases from J, leaving 9 bases between. The CDR3 spans 14 residues. CDR3 protein: CASSDENVSYEQYF. CDR3 in DNA: TGTGCCAGCAGTGACGAGAACGTCTCCTACGAGCAGTACTTC. The full variable domain, its missing parts supplied by reference TRBV2 and TRBJ2-7, is EPEVTQTPSHQVTQMGQEVILRCVPISNHLYFYWYRQILGQKVEFLVSFYNNEISEKSEIFDDQFSVERPDGSNFTLKIRSTKLEDSAMYFCASSDENVSYEQYFGPGTRLTVT.

This sequence joins TRBV25-1 and TRBJ2-5, with TRBD1 matching over 7 bases. Germline V gene lookup returns CDR1 MGHDK and CDR2 SYGVNS. This CDR3 is 15 amino acids long. V lost 3 bases, J lost 5 bases, and 9 bases stayed unmatched. The CDR3 region is CASSDQDRARETQYF. CDR3 coding DNA: TGTGCCAGCAGTGACCAAGACAGGGCGAGGGAGACCCAGTACTTC.

This clone was observed a single time. The V call is TRBV10-3, the J call TRBJ1-1; D is possibly TRBD1 (5 bases). The V end was cut by 6 bases, the J end by 1 base, with 9 bases between. The CDR3 totals 13 residues. The germline CDR1 and CDR2 sequences are ENHRY and SYGVKD. The CDR3 DNA reads TGTGCCATCAGGCCCAGGGAGAACACTGAAGCTTTCTTT. Its protein product is CAIRPRENTEAFF.

The chain carries TRBV5-4 and TRBJ2-2, with 11 bases identical to TRBD1. J lost 5 bases, V lost 4 bases, and 4 bases had no gene match. CDR1 is SGHNT, CDR2 YYREEE, per germline (reference sequence). This CDR3 spans 15 amino acids. The CDR3 is CASSPWDRGTGELFF. Here the CDR3 DNA reads TGTGCCAGCAGCCCTTGGGACAGGGGGACCGGGGAGCTGTTTTTT.

The sample holds a few counts of this clone. This rearrangement joins TRBV3-1 (or the pseudogene TRBV3-2) to TRBJ1-4; D might be TRBD1 (5 bases). The CDR3 sequence is 14 residues long. The germline gives CDR1 LGHDT, CDR2 YNNKEL (reference sequence). The ends were cut back, 1 base at V and 8 bases at J, with 11 bases in the middle. The CDR3 protein is CASSQVGVGEKLFF. The CDR3 nucleotides are TGTGCCAGCAGCCAAGTAGGGGTAGGGGAAAAACTGTTTTTT.

This chain joins TRBV7-6 and TRBJ2-5; 11 nucleotides match TRBD2. The trim removed 6 bases at V and 5 bases at J, leaving 11 bases unmatched. The CDR3 contains 16 residues. The germline V gene encodes CDR1 SGHVS and CDR2 FNYEAQ. CDR3 protein: CASSKTSGRRGETQYF. The CDR3 coding sequence is TGTGCCAGCAGTAAAACTAGCGGGAGAAGGGGGGAGACCCAGTACTTC.

The genes are TRBV7-8 and TRBJ1-5; 7 bases agree with TRBD1. With V trimmed by 5 bases and J by 7 bases, 5 bases remained unmatched. This CDR3 region has 13 residues. CDR1 and CDR2 from the germline V gene are SGHVS and FQNEAQ. The CDR3, as DNA: TGTGCCAGCAGCCCAGGGACAGCCCAGCCCCAGCATTTT. It codes for CASSPGTAQPQHF.

This clone was detected once. The chain combines TRBV30 with TRBJ2-3; 9 nucleotides align to TRBD2. This CDR3 contains 15 residues. J lost 1 base, V lost 3 bases, and 5 bases had no gene match. Germline CDR1 GTSNPN, CDR2 SVGIG (reference sequence). In DNA, the CDR3 is TGTGCCTGGAGCGAGACTAGCGGTCGCACAGATACGCAGTATTTT. This sequence encodes CAWSETSGRTDTQYF.

The J gene is TRBJ2-7, the V gene TRBV5-5, with 13 bases aligning to TRBD2. V lost 3 bases and J lost 7; bases outside the gene matches: 7. From germline, CDR1 is SGHKS and CDR2 YYEKEE (reference sequence). This CDR3 has 15 amino acids. The CDR3 here is CASSSRLAGGQEQYF. Written as DNA, the CDR3 is TGTGCCAGCAGCTCCAGACTAGCGGGAGGACAGGAGCAGTACTTC.

The chain carries TRBV12-3 or TRBV12-4 and TRBJ2-2; D is undetermined. Trimming took 2 bases from V and 4 from J, leaving 5 bases between them. The CDR3 is 13 residues long. Here the CDR3 reads CASSLWSTGELFF. DNA for the CDR3: TGTGCCAGCAGTTTATGGAGCACCGGGGAGCTGTTTTTT.

The J gene is TRBJ1-2, the V gene TRBV5-5, with D perhaps TRBD1 (5 bases). Deletions cut 3 bases from V and 5 bases from J, with 20 bases between. Germline CDR1 and CDR2: SGHKS and YYEKEE (reference sequence). This CDR3 spans 16 amino acids. For the CDR3, the DNA is TGTGCCAGCAGCTCCTTTACCTCGGGGGTAGGGTATGGCTACACCTTC. Translated: CASSSFTSGVGYGYTF. The variable domain in full, completed from reference TRBV5-5 and TRBJ1-2, reads DAGVTQSPTHLIKTRGQQVTLRCSPISGHKSVSWYQQVLGQGPQFIFQYYEKEERGRGNFPDRFSARQFPNYSSELNVNALLLGDSALYLCASSSFTSGVGYGYTFGSGTRLTVV.

This chain joins TRBV6-5 and TRBJ1-2; 9 positions agree with TRBD1. The CDR3 is made up of 13 amino acids. Germline assignment: CDR1 MNHEY and CDR2 SVGAGI. V dropped 6 bases and J dropped 8; count of bases not matched to a gene: 7. Here the CDR3 DNA reads TGTGCCAGCAGACTAACAGGGGGCTGGGGCTACACCTTC. Protein: CASRLTGGWGYTF.

This chain joins TRBV27 and TRBJ1-2; D is undetermined. Trimming pared 8 bases from V and 0 bases from J, leaving 13 bases between. This CDR3 region has 14 residues. Germline V gene sequence: CDR1 MNHEY, CDR2 SMNVEV (reference sequence). The CDR3 DNA reads TGTGCCAGCCCGAGTACCCTAGCTAACTATGGCTACACCTTC. Its protein product is CASPSTLANYGYTF.

The chain joins TRBV19 to TRBJ1-1; perhaps TRBD1 as D (5 bases). The V end was cut by 4 bases, the J end by 1 base, with 10 bases between. Germline V gene data show CDR1 as LNHDA and CDR2 as SQIVND (reference sequence). The CDR3 has 14 residues. The CDR3 protein is CASSTGLTNTEAFF. The CDR3 DNA follows: TGTGCCAGTAGTACGGGACTGACGAACACTGAAGCTTTCTTT.